The 26 T cell receptor beta chains in this list originate from one sample, sequenced in a study of CD8+CD57+ T cells in acquired aplastic anemia. Researchers used genomic DNA as the template to profile TCR beta VDJ and CDR3. TCRdb reprocessed the reads via MiXCR and lists one record per CDR3 protein. The table has more than 150,000 distinct CDR3 sequences, 40% to 50% seen once. Material for sequencing was sorted CD4+, CD8+, or CD8+CD57+ T cells (not recorded which) from PBMCs. The source is a human donor in good health.

Only a few counts were recorded for this clonotype. The J gene is TRBJ2-7, the V gene TRBV24-1; D is tentatively TRBD1 or TRBD2 (5 bases each). V gave up 7 bases and J gave up 0 bases, with 9 bases separating them. This CDR3 is built from 13 residues. Germline-derived CDR1 and CDR2 are KGHDR and SFDVKD. The CDR3 sequence is CATRGPDSYEQYF. The DNA of the CDR3 is TGTGCCACCAGGGGACCCGACTCCTACGAGCAGTACTTC.

The chain employs TRBV6-1 and TRBJ2-1, with 7 bases lining up with TRBD2. From germline, CDR1 is MNHNS and CDR2 SASEGT. V dropped 8 bases and J dropped 9; count of bases not matched to a gene: 13. The CDR3 length is 14 residues. CDR3 in amino acids: CASVIAGISIEQFF. CDR3 nucleotide sequence: TGTGCCAGCGTAATAGCGGGTATCTCTATTGAGCAGTTCTTC.

To note about this clonotype: This clone may be a read error of a much larger clone one base away. The CDR3 does not close with the conserved phenylalanine or tryptophan, likely indicating a read error. V usage is TRBV6-1 and J usage is TRBJ2-3; TRBD1 matches at 7 bases. J was trimmed by 4 bases and V by 6 bases; bases with no gene match: 7. The CDR3 is made up of 14 amino acids. Germline V CDR1 and CDR2: MNHNS, SASEGT. CDR3 loop: CASRKGARADTQYL. In DNA, the CDR3 is TGTGCCAGCAGGAAGGGGGCTAGGGCAGATACGCAGTATCTT.

This clonotype showed up just a few times. The rearrangement uses TRBV20-1 and TRBJ2-7; tentatively, D is TRBD1 (6 bases). Germline V gives CDR1 DFQATT, CDR2 SNEGSKA (reference sequence). CDR3 length: 13 amino acids. Deletions cut 3 bases from V and 7 bases from J, with 16 bases between. The CDR3 spells CSARGHEFLEQYF. As DNA, the CDR3 is TGCAGTGCTAGGGGACACGAATTTTTGGAGCAGTACTTC.

This clonotype showed up just a few times. This could be a read error, since a much larger clone is one nucleotide away. The chain uses TRBV4-1 and TRBJ2-7, with 8 bases lining up with TRBD1. CDR1 is MGHRA and CDR2 is YSYEKL in the germline V gene. The CDR3 has 14 amino acids. V lost 2 bases, J lost 5 bases, and 5 bases stayed unmatched. CDR3 DNA sequence: TGCGCCAGCAGCCAACCGGCAGGGGGCGACGAGCAGTACTTC. It yields the protein CASSQPAGGDEQYF.

The chain couples TRBV25-1 to TRBJ1-6; no clear D. V lost 2 bases to trimming and J lost 7 bases, with 6 bases between them. CDR1 MGHDK and CDR2 SYGVNS come from the germline V gene. The CDR3 covers 13 residues. CDR3 sequence reads: CASSEGNNSPLHF. CDR3 coding DNA: TGTGCCAGCAGTGAAGGCAACAATTCACCCCTCCACTTT.

V usage is TRBV12-3 or TRBV12-4 and J usage is TRBJ2-3; the D gene is possibly TRBD2 (5 bases). The CDR3 loop spans 19 amino acids. The V and J ends lost 8 bases and 0 bases respectively, with 27 bases between them. The CDR3 spells CASPTRDSSPYPSTDTQYF. The CDR3 nucleotides read TGTGCCAGCCCAACTCGGGATTCGAGCCCATACCCGAGCACAGATACGCAGTATTTT.

The chain combines TRBV11-1 with TRBJ2-7, with TRBD1 matching over 8 bases. This CDR3 region has 16 residues. V shed 5 bases, J shed 2 bases, and the junction held 11 bases outside the gene matches. CDR1 and CDR2 from the germline V gene are SGHAT and FQDESV (reference sequence). CDR3 sequence reads: CASSPRTGKGTYEQYF. The CDR3 coding sequence is TGTGCCAGCAGCCCGAGGACAGGGAAGGGTACCTACGAGCAGTACTTC.

In its sample, this clonotype was seen many times. The chain links TRBV29-1 to TRBJ2-7; no reliable D call. Germline lookup yields CDR1 SQVTM and CDR2 ANQGSEA. V gave up 4 bases and J gave up 3 bases, with 10 bases separating them. This CDR3 has 12 residues. The CDR3 loop reads CSVVKQNYEQYF. The CDR3 nucleotides read TGCAGCGTTGTTAAACAAAACTACGAGCAGTACTTC.

This clonotype was recorded many times. The genes are TRBV24-1 and TRBJ1-5; TRBD1 matches 7 bases. The trim removed 5 bases at V and 2 bases at J, leaving 8 bases unmatched. Germline CDR1 is KGHDR and CDR2 is SFDVKD. The CDR3 covers 16 residues. CDR3 sequence: CATSAGTASRNQPQHF. CDR3 DNA sequence: TGTGCCACCAGTGCCGGGACAGCTTCGCGCAATCAGCCCCAGCATTTT.

The J gene is TRBJ2-7, the V gene TRBV28, with D maybe TRBD1 (6 bases). The CDR3 loop spans 13 amino acids. Germline CDR1 MDHEN, CDR2 SYDVKM. V was cut by 6 bases and J by 5 bases, with 14 bases left in between. CDR3 in DNA: TGTGCCAGCAGAATCGGGACACCCCACGAGCAGTACTTC. Translation gives CASRIGTPHEQYF.

The chain recombines TRBV20-1 with TRBJ2-5, with D perhaps being TRBD1 or TRBD2 (5 bases each). Trimming took 6 bases from V and 5 from J, leaving 10 bases between them. CDR3 size: 11 residues. Germline V CDR1 and CDR2: DFQATT, SNEGSKA (reference sequence). The CDR3 spells CSAGVGETQYF. The CDR3 DNA is TGCAGTGCGGGGGTAGGGGAGACCCAGTACTTC.

This chain's CDR3 is CASRRVTSGSSYEQYF. CDR3 DNA sequence: TGCGCCAGCAGAAGGGTGACTAGCGGGAGCTCCTACGAGCAGTACTTC. The chain is built from TRBV10-2 and TRBJ2-7; 12 bases fit TRBD2. Germline CDR1 WSHSY, CDR2 SAAADI. V gave up 6 bases and J gave up 0 bases; unmatched junction bases: 6. The CDR3 runs 16 residues.

The rearrangement joins TRBV19 to TRBJ1-5; no firm D call. Trimming shortened V by 7 bases and J by 0 bases, and 13 bases separated the two germline ends. The CDR3 length is 15 residues. Per the germline V gene, CDR1 is LNHDA and CDR2 is SQIVND (reference sequence). The CDR3 region has the DNA TGTGCCAGTAATGAAGCACTCTATAGCAATCAGCCCCAGCATTTT. Translated: CASNEALYSNQPQHF.

This rearrangement joins TRBV7-2 to TRBJ1-6, with 7 positions matching TRBD1. Germline V gives CDR1 SGHTA, CDR2 FQGNSA. After removal of 8 bases from V and 9 bases from J, the junction contained 10 bases not matched to a gene. CDR3 size: 14 residues. Here the CDR3 DNA reads TGTGCCAGCTCAACAGGGGTGGGGATTTCACCCCTCCACTTT. Protein sequence: CASSTGVGISPLHF.

Turning to this clonotype: One junction end does not reproduce the germline sequence, and a read error may be involved. The chain has TRBV30 and TRBJ2-3; D remains unclear. Germline values: CDR1 GTSNPN, CDR2 SVGIG (reference sequence). The CDR3 has 13 residues. The DNA of the CDR3 is TGTGCCTGGAGTGTAGTGGCGCCAGATACGCATTATTTT. It encodes CAWSVVAPDTHYF.

The chain employs TRBV24-1 and TRBJ2-1; 13 bases fit TRBD2. Trimming removed 3 bases from V and 5 bases from J; junction bases left unmatched: 3. The CDR3 is made up of 16 amino acids. The germline V gene encodes CDR1 KGHDR and CDR2 SFDVKD. The DNA for the CDR3 is TGTGCCACCAGTGATCGCGGACTAGCGGGGGACAATGAGCAGTTCTTC. It encodes CATSDRGLAGDNEQFF.

A note on this clonotype: One end of the junction fails to match germline, which may point to a read error. The chain combines TRBV11-3 with TRBJ1-1; D is unclear. The germline V gene has CDR1 SGHNT and CDR2 YENEEA. The CDR3 is made up of 13 amino acids. CDR3 protein: CASSVRMNTETFF. The CDR3 region has the DNA TGTGCCAGCAGCGTAAGGATGAACACTGAAACTTTCTTT.

This clonotype was seen many times. The J gene is TRBJ2-1, the V gene TRBV6-5; D remains unclear. Trimming cost V 0 bases and J 5 bases, with 5 bases left between them. Germline assignment: CDR1 MNHEY and CDR2 SVGAGI. The CDR3 runs to 13 residues. The CDR3 DNA sequence: TGTGCCAGCAGTTACTCCGTGAACAATGAGCAGTTCTTC. Residues: CASSYSVNNEQFF.

This clonotype has a handful of counts. V usage is TRBV13 and J usage is TRBJ2-1; 9 positions match TRBD2. V dropped 0 bases and J dropped 4; count of bases not matched to a gene: 10. The CDR3 extends over 18 amino acids. In germline, CDR1 is PRHDT, CDR2 FYEKMQ (reference sequence). This chain's CDR3 is CASSLGGGRVLGYNEQFF. CDR3 coding DNA: TGTGCCAGCAGCTTAGGGGGCGGGAGGGTCTTGGGTTACAATGAGCAGTTCTTC.

This clonotype was seen a handful of times. The chain links TRBV29-1 to TRBJ1-2; D unresolved. This CDR3 is 10 amino acids long. Trimming cost V 7 bases and J 7 bases, with 10 bases left between them. Germline CDR1 and CDR2: SQVTM and ANQGSEA. The DNA of the CDR3 is TGCAGCGCCCAGGACCCTGGCTACACCTTC. This codes for CSAQDPGYTF. Using reference TRBV29-1 and TRBJ1-2 for the parts outside the CDR3, the full variable domain is SAVISQKPSRDICQRGTSLTIQCQVDSQVTMMFWYRQQPGQSLTLIATANQGSEATYESGFVIDKFPISRPNLTFSTLTVSNMSPEDSSIYLCSAQDPGYTFGSGTRLTVV.

The V call is TRBV11-1, the J call TRBJ1-1, with 11 bases that match TRBD1. The CDR3 is made up of 17 amino acids. The ends lost 5 bases at V and 1 base at J; junction bases unmatched: 9. Germline-derived CDR1 and CDR2 are SGHAT and FQDESV (reference sequence). In DNA form, the CDR3 reads TGTGCCAGCAGCCCTCCCCCGGACAGGGGGCCGAACACTGAAGCTTTCTTT. Its protein is CASSPPPDRGPNTEAFF.

V is TRBV5-1 and J is TRBJ1-4; perhaps TRBD1 as D (6 bases). Germline CDR1 reads SGHRS; CDR2 reads YFSETQ. Trimming cost V 4 bases and J 6 bases, with 16 bases left between them. This CDR3 has 15 amino acids. CDR3 residues: CASSDWAGGHEKLFF. CDR3 DNA sequence: TGCGCCAGCAGCGATTGGGCCGGGGGCCATGAAAAACTGTTTTTT.

There are many counts of this clonotype. This chain joins TRBV7-9 and TRBJ2-3; 12 nucleotides agree with TRBD1. Germline V lookup: CDR1 SEHNR, CDR2 FQNEAQ (reference sequence). The CDR3 runs to 16 residues. The ends lost 3 bases at V and 5 bases at J; junction bases unmatched: 6. DNA for the CDR3: TGTGCCAGCAGCTTTGGGGACAGGGGGCTAGGAGATACGCAGTATTTT. Translated: CASSFGDRGLGDTQYF.

In its sample, this clonotype was seen many times. This CDR3 fails to terminate in the conserved phenylalanine or tryptophan, so it likely reflects a read error. The rearrangement links TRBV7-3 to TRBJ1-1; no clear D gene. This CDR3 region has 13 residues. The germline V gene encodes CDR1 SGHTA and CDR2 FQGTGA. With 5 bases removed from V and 1 base from J, the gap between germline ends came to 8 bases. CDR3: CASSVQRNTEAFL. CDR3 DNA sequence: TGTGCCAGCAGCGTCCAGAGGAACACTGAAGCTTTCTTG.

This chain uses TRBV29-1 with TRBJ2-3, with 10 bases identical to TRBD1. The CDR3 is 16 amino acids. V shed 1 base, J shed 1 base, and the junction held 5 bases outside the gene matches. Germline values: CDR1 SQVTM, CDR2 ANQGSEA. CDR3 region: CSVEGRDRGGTDTQYF. The CDR3 bases are TGCAGCGTTGAAGGACGGGACAGGGGTGGCACAGATACGCAGTATTTT.